This TCR beta chain was profiled in a study of blood T cell repertoires in COVID-19. Germline V CDR1 and CDR2: MGHRA, YSYEKL. The ends lost 6 bases at V and 6 bases at J; junction bases unmatched: 9. The CDR3 runs to 15 residues. Assay: immunoSEQ multiplex PCR; the TCRdb copy retains only in-frame clones and omits some. The table shows fewer than 130,000 clones, with 65% to 80% occurring only once. V is TRBV4-1 and J is TRBJ2-1; 9 bases are a match to TRBD1. The clonotype originates from a woman aged 60-75 years with acute or convalescent COVID-19. The material sequenced was peripheral blood. This CDR3 reads CASSQPGQGTNEQFF. The CDR3 DNA reads as TGCGCCAGCAGTCAACCGGGACAGGGAACCAATGAGCAGTTCTTC.